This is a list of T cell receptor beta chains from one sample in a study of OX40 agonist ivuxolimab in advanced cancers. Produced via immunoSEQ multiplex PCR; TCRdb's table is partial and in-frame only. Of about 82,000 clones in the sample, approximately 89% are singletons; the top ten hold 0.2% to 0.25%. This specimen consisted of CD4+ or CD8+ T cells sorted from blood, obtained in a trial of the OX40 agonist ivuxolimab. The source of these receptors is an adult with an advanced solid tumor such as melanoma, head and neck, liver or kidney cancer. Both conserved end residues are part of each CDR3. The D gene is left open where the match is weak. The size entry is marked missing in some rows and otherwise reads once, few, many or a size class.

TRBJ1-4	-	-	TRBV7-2	TGTGCCAGCAGCCCCAGGCGGAATGAAAAACTGTTTTTT	CASSPRRNEKLFF
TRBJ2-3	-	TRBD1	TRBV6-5	TGTGCCAGCAACATGGACAGGGGTACAGATACGCAGTATTTT	CASNMDRGTDTQYF
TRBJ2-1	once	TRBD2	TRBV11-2	TGTGCCAGCACCCCCACCGGGGGGGTAAGGTACAATGAGCAGTTCTTC	CASTPTGGVRYNEQFF
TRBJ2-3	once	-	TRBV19	TGTGCCAGTAGTATAAGAGGAGATACGCAGTATTTT	CASSIRGDTQYF
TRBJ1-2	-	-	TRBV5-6	TGTGCCAGCAGCTTGATTTTCGGAAGGGTGATATATACCTTC	CASSLIFGRVIYTF
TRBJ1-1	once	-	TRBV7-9	TGTGCCAGCAGCTTAAAAGGGGTGGGAATCACTGAAGCTTTCTTT	CASSLKGVGITEAFF
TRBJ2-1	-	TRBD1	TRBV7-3	TGTGCCAGCAGCCGACAGGGGGCAGTGGATGAGCAGTTCTTC	CASSRQGAVDEQFF
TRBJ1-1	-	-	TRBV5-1	TGCGCCAGCACGGAGGGGACTGAAGCTTTCTTT	CASTEGTEAFF
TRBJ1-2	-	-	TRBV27	TGTGCCAGCAGTAGCCACAGTGTGGGTGGCTACACCTTC	CASSSHSVGGYTF
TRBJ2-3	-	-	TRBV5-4	TGTGCCAGCAGCTTGGCCGCAGGGTCTAGCACAGATACGCAGTATTTT	CASSLAAGSSTDTQYF
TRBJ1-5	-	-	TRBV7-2	TGTGCCAGCAGCTTAGCGGAAAGTCAGCCCCAGCATTTT	CASSLAESQPQHF
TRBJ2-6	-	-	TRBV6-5	TGTGCCAGCACCCGAGGACAGCCCTGGGCCAACGTCCTGACTTTC	CASTRGQPWANVLTF
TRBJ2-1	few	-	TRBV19	TGTGCCAGTAGTAAAAGTCGGACTCCGTACGATGAGCAGTTCTTC	CASSKSRTPYDEQFF
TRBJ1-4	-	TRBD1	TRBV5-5	TGTGCCAGCAGCAAGGGATCCGGGACAGGGTTTGAAAAACTGTTTTTT	CASSKGSGTGFEKLFF
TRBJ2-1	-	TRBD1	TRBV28	TGTGCCAGCAGGGGGGGGCTGGGACAGGGAAGTTTGGTGGAGCAGTTCTTC	CASRGGLGQGSLVEQFF
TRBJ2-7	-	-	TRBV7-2	TGTGCCAGCAGCTTGGCTGGAAACTACGAGCAGTACTTC	CASSLAGNYEQYF
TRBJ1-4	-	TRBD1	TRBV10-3	TGTGCCATCAGTGACAGGGGGCTGGGTGAAAAACTGTTTTTT	CAISDRGLGEKLFF
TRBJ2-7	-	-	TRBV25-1	TGTGCCAGCAGTGTGTACCATTACGAGCAGTACTTC	CASSVYHYEQYF
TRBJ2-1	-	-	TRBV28	TGTGCCAGCGCTGGGGGGACAACCCCTTATGAGCAGTTCTTC	CASAGGTTPYEQFF
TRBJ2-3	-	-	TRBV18	TGTGCCAGCTCACTTAGAGTAGGTCAAGATACGCAGTATTTT	CASSLRVGQDTQYF